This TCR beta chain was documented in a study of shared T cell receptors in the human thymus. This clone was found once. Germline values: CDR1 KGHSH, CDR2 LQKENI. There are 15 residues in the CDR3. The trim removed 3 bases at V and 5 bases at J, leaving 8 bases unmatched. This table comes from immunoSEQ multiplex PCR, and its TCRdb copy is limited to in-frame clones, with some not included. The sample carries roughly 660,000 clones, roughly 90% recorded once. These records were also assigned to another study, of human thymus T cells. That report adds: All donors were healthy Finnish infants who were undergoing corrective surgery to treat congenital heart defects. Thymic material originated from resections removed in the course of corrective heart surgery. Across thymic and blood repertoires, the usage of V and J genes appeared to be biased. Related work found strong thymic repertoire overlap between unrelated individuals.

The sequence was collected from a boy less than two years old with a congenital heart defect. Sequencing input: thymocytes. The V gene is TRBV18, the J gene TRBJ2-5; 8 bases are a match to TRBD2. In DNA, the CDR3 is TGTGCCAGCTCACCCTTGCGTAGCGGGAACGAGACCCAGTACTTC. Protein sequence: CASSPLRSGNETQYF.